These T cell receptor beta chains were read from a single sample in a study of blood T cell repertoires in COVID-19. The assay was immunoSEQ multiplex PCR, and TCRdb's table has in-frame clones only and misses some. The sample consists of 150,000 to 200,000 clones, 88% of them appearing once. The material sequenced was peripheral blood. Every receptor here comes from a man aged 40-55 years with active or convalescent COVID-19. Both conserved end residues are part of each CDR3. The order of the fields is J gene, D gene, clone size, V gene, CDR3 protein, CDR3 DNA. D genes are given only for firm matches. The size entry is marked missing in some rows and otherwise reads once, few, many or a size class.

>TRBJ1-5|TRBD1|.|TRBV28
CASSRRQGGLGSNQPQHF
TGTGCCAGCAGTCGCAGACAGGGGGGGCTTGGGAGCAATCAGCCCCAGCATTTT
>TRBJ2-3|.|.|TRBV9
CASSLGDTDTQYF
TGTGCCAGCAGCCTCGGGGACACAGATACGCAGTATTTT
>TRBJ1-1|.|once|TRBV7-3
CASSLNRVGTEAFF
TGTGCCAGCAGCTTAAACAGGGTAGGCACTGAAGCTTTCTTT
>TRBJ2-5|.|.|TRBV6-5
CASSLGLRETQYF
TGTGCCAGCAGTTTGGGCCTAAGGGAGACCCAGTACTTC
>TRBJ2-1|TRBD1|few|TRBV5-6
CASSWRQGARGEQFF
TGTGCCAGCAGCTGGAGACAGGGGGCTAGGGGTGAGCAGTTCTTC
>TRBJ1-4|.|.|TRBV11-2
CASSFTGRQGTTNEKLFF
TGTGCCAGCAGCTTTACCGGGCGGCAGGGGACAACTAATGAAAAACTGTTTTTT
>TRBJ1-2|TRBD1|.|TRBV27
CASSFRTGGVYGYTF
TGTGCCAGCAGTTTTCGAACAGGGGGCGTCTATGGCTACACCTTC
>TRBJ1-1|TRBD1|.|TRBV20-1
CSASRDSGLSEAFF
TGCAGTGCTAGTAGGGACAGCGGACTTTCTGAAGCTTTCTTT
>TRBJ2-5|TRBD1|.|TRBV7-8
CASTLRTGPYQETQYF
TGTGCCAGCACCCTCCGGACAGGCCCCTACCAAGAGACCCAGTACTTC
>TRBJ1-2|TRBD1|.|TRBV6-5
CASSYYRGRDGYTF
TGTGCCAGCAGTTATTACAGGGGACGTGATGGCTACACCTTC
>TRBJ1-4|TRBD1|.|TRBV24-1
CATSEGTGNEKLFF
TGTGCCACCAGTGAAGGGACAGGGAATGAAAAACTGTTTTTT
>TRBJ2-2|.|.|TRBV10-3
CAISEPPGTTTNTGELFF
TGTGCCATCAGTGAACCCCCCGGGACAACAACGAACACCGGGGAGCTGTTTTTT
>TRBJ1-4|TRBD1|.|TRBV7-9
CASSQGQGAANEKLFF
TGTGCCAGCAGCCAAGGACAGGGGGCTGCGAATGAAAAACTGTTTTTT
>TRBJ1-4|.|.|TRBV15
CATSRDSRINEKLFF
TGTGCCACCAGCAGGGACAGTCGGATTAATGAAAAACTGTTTTTT
>TRBJ1-2|.|.|TRBV6-2/TRBV6-3
CASSYSTGMAYGYTF
TGTGCCAGCAGTTACTCTACGGGGATGGCCTATGGCTACACCTTC
>TRBJ2-5|TRBD2|.|TRBV3-1/TRBV3-2
CASSQPGLVKETQYF
TGTGCCAGCAGCCAACCGGGACTAGTAAAGGAGACCCAGTACTTC
>TRBJ2-3|.|.|TRBV24-1
CATSDRQRTDTQYF
TGTGCCACCAGTGATAGACAGCGCACAGATACGCAGTATTTT
>TRBJ1-6|TRBD1|.|TRBV29-1
CSVAQGANSPLHF
TGCAGCGTTGCCCAGGGGGCAAATTCACCCCTCCACTTT
>TRBJ1-2|.|.|TRBV11-2
CASSSTRGRGYGYTF
TGTGCCAGCAGCTCGACCCGAGGTCGGGGGTATGGCTACACCTTC
>TRBJ1-2|TRBD1|once|TRBV12-5
CASGQAHGQGALIRGYTF
TGTGCTAGTGGTCAAGCCCACGGACAGGGGGCCCTGATCCGTGGCTACACCTTC
>TRBJ2-1|TRBD2|.|TRBV10-3
CAISGTSGGPDRNEQFF
TGTGCCATCAGTGGTACTAGCGGGGGGCCGGATCGAAATGAGCAGTTCTTC
>TRBJ2-5|.|.|TRBV6-1
CASSEGLTGFGETQYF
TGTGCCAGCAGTGAGGGTCTAACAGGGTTCGGGGAGACCCAGTACTTC
>TRBJ2-6|.|.|TRBV6-1
CASSERILAVGRSGANVLTF
TGTGCCAGCAGTGAAAGGATTTTAGCGGTCGGAAGGTCTGGGGCCAACGTCCTGACTTTC
>TRBJ1-4|.|.|TRBV29-1
CSVDTRGDTNEKLFF
TGCAGCGTTGACACCAGGGGAGATACTAATGAAAAACTGTTTTTT
>TRBJ1-4|TRBD1|.|TRBV6-5
CASSRDRTDNKLFF
TGTGCCAGCAGTCGGGACAGGACGGATAATAAACTGTTTTTT
>TRBJ2-7|TRBD1|.|TRBV19
CASSMWDRGGKDEQYF
TGTGCCAGTAGTATGTGGGACAGGGGGGGAAAGGACGAGCAGTACTTC
>TRBJ1-4|TRBD1|once|TRBV2
CASSAGGLANEKLFF
TGTGCCAGCAGTGCAGGGGGCCTGGCTAATGAAAAACTGTTTTTT
>TRBJ2-5|.|.|TRBV7-9
CASSPLGAKETQYF
TGTGCCAGCAGCCCTTTAGGGGCTAAAGAGACCCAGTACTTC
>TRBJ1-1|.|.|TRBV5-5
CASSFFQGQLNTEAFF
TGTGCCAGCAGCTTCTTCCAGGGGCAATTGAACACTGAAGCTTTCTTT
>TRBJ2-1|TRBD2|once|TRBV27
CASSLRGGYNEQFF
TGTGCCAGCAGTTTACGGGGGGGCTACAATGAGCAGTTCTTC
>TRBJ1-4|.|.|TRBV12-5
CASGLSGTNEKLFF
TGTGCTAGTGGTTTGTCAGGTACTAATGAAAAACTGTTTTTT
>TRBJ2-3|TRBD2|.|TRBV19
CASSQGTRSNTDTQYF
TGTGCCAGTAGTCAGGGGACTAGATCCAACACAGATACGCAGTATTTT
>TRBJ2-7|.|.|TRBV7-9
CASSLAPNEQYF
TGTGCCAGCAGCTTAGCTCCAAACGAGCAGTACTTC
>TRBJ2-2|.|.|TRBV19
CASGSRVTNWGELFF
TGTGCCAGTGGATCCCGGGTCACCAACTGGGGGGAGCTGTTTTTT
>TRBJ1-1|TRBD1|.|TRBV7-9
CASSLKGQKAFF
TGTGCCAGCAGCTTAAAGGGACAGAAAGCTTTCTTT
>TRBJ1-1|.|.|TRBV7-2
CASSLGGSNTEAFF
TGTGCCAGCAGCTTAGGGGGCTCGAACACTGAAGCTTTCTTT
>TRBJ1-2|.|.|TRBV29-1
CSVVNAVNYGYTF
TGCAGCGTTGTTAACGCGGTCAACTATGGCTACACCTTC
>TRBJ1-5|TRBD1|.|TRBV10-3
CAISEDRERSQPQHF
TGTGCCATCAGTGAGGACAGGGAAAGGAGCCAGCCCCAGCATTTT
>TRBJ2-1|TRBD1|.|TRBV2
CASSGTGQVYNEQFF
TGTGCCAGCAGTGGGACAGGGCAAGTCTACAATGAGCAGTTCTTC
>TRBJ2-1|.|.|TRBV21-1
CASSKALLVGTGYNEQFF
TGTGCCAGCAGCAAAGCGCTTTTGGTAGGGACAGGATACAATGAGCAGTTCTTC
>TRBJ2-1|TRBD2|.|TRBV5-1
CASSPGRGASGVQNNEQFF
TGCGCCAGCAGCCCCGGCCGGGGGGCTAGCGGGGTCCAGAACAATGAGCAGTTCTTC
>TRBJ2-2|.|.|TRBV5-1
CASSLVPLAGGELFF
TGCGCCAGCAGCTTGGTCCCACTAGCCGGAGGGGAGCTGTTTTTT
>TRBJ1-2|.|.|TRBV11-3
CASSLDSSGSYGYTF
TGTGCCAGCAGCTTAGATAGTTCAGGGTCCTATGGCTACACCTTC
>TRBJ1-5|.|.|TRBV2
CASSDSPPNQPQHF
TGTGCCAGCTCCGACAGCCCGCCTAATCAGCCCCAGCATTTT
>TRBJ2-7|TRBD1|.|TRBV28
CASSSNLGQGPYEQYF
TGTGCCAGCAGTTCGAACCTTGGACAGGGCCCCTACGAGCAGTACTTC
>TRBJ1-2|TRBD1|once|TRBV11-2
CASSLVPGQGFEVGYTF
TGTGCCAGCAGCTTAGTCCCCGGACAGGGGTTTGAGGTTGGCTACACCTTC
>TRBJ2-5|TRBD2|.|TRBV5-1
CASSFGAGGQETQYF
TGCGCCAGCAGCTTCGGGGCGGGAGGACAAGAGACCCAGTACTTC
>TRBJ1-2|TRBD1|.|TRBV6-4
CASSADREGGYTF
TGTGCCAGCAGTGCCGACAGGGAAGGCGGCTACACCTTC
>TRBJ1-4|.|once|TRBV14
CASSQSRGDPLTNEKLFF
TGTGCCAGCAGCCAATCCAGGGGCGATCCCCTAACTAATGAAAAACTGTTTTTT
>TRBJ2-3|.|.|TRBV12-5
CASGTTGHTNTQYF
TGTGCTAGTGGTACAACAGGGCACACAAATACGCAGTATTTT
>TRBJ1-1|.|few|TRBV5-1
CASSLARDWIF
TGCGCCAGCAGCTTGGCCAGGGACTGGATCTTT
>TRBJ1-4|TRBD1|.|TRBV28
CASSLRTGANEKLFF
TGTGCCAGCAGTTTAAGGACAGGAGCTAATGAAAAACTGTTTTTT
>TRBJ2-7|.|.|TRBV3-1/TRBV3-2
CASSPGTLYEQYF
TGTGCCAGCAGCCCCGGGACTCTTTACGAGCAGTACTTC
>TRBJ2-3|TRBD2|few|TRBV6-4
CASSDGTIGDTDTQYF
TGTGCCAGCAGTGACGGGACTATCGGGGACACAGATACGCAGTATTTT
>TRBJ1-6|TRBD1|.|TRBV19
CASSLSGTVSSYNSPLHF
TGTGCCAGTAGTCTCTCCGGGACAGTTAGCTCCTATAATTCACCCCTCCACTTT
>TRBJ2-6|.|once|TRBV15
CATSSRGAERTTGANVLTF
TGTGCCACCAGCAGCAGGGGGGCAGAAAGGACGACTGGGGCCAACGTCCTGACTTTC
>TRBJ2-6|.|.|TRBV27
CASRPQGFAGANVLTF
TGTGCCAGCAGACCCCAGGGTTTTGCTGGGGCCAACGTCCTGACTTTC
>TRBJ1-4|TRBD1|.|TRBV7-9
CASSLDRADPTNEKLFF
TGTGCCAGCTCCTTGGACAGGGCTGACCCGACTAATGAAAAACTGTTTTTT
>TRBJ1-2|TRBD1|.|TRBV14
CASSARTGGLQNYGYTF
TGTGCCAGCAGCGCTCGGACAGGGGGGCTCCAGAACTATGGCTACACCTTC